This T cell receptor (beta chain) is from a study of CD8+ T cells in alopecia areata. On the study more broadly: Twice a day, 5 to 10 mg of oral tofacitinib was administered to treated patients. Study observations and caveats: Elevated clonality characterized lesional scalp relative to normal scalp, particularly in alopecia totalis/universalis.

A remark on this clone: The antigen is not known.

Trimming took 5 bases from V and 0 from J; bases not matched to a gene: 4. The CDR3 runs 15 residues. Germline CDR1 reads SGHTA; CDR2 reads FQGNSA. Extracted RNA was reverse transcribed, and the resulting cDNA served as sequencing template. Using immunoSEQ multiplex PCR, the repertoire was profiled, and TCRdb retains in-frame clones only, with some absent. The table shows approximately 140,000 clones, with about four fifths occurring only once. The treatment is: oral pan-JAK inhibitor, 5-10 mg twice daily. The chain combines TRBV7-2 with TRBJ2-7; TRBD2 matches 10 bases. The receptor comes from a human donor with alopecia areata. The sample was CD8+ T cells sorted from blood, taken at week 4, from a patient treated with tofacitinib. This CDR3 is CASSASGGGSYEQYF. In nucleotides, the CDR3 is TGTGCCAGCAGCGCCAGCGGGGGGGGCTCCTACGAGCAGTACTTC.